This TCR beta chain appears in the sequencing data of a study of blood T cell repertoires in COVID-19. Study details: Collection of acute and convalescent COVID-19 samples took place in the United States, Italy and Spain.

Original processing methods: Reference gene primer amplification gave nucleated cell count estimates. TCRdb's table, derived via immunoSEQ multiplex PCR, lists solely in-frame clones and lacks some. The DNA gave D and trimming, while V, J and clone size come from that table. The table lists over 150,000 clones, more than 70% of them singletons. Sample: PBMCs or T cells enriched from blood (not recorded which). This clonotype was sampled from a man aged 40-49 years who had recovered from COVID-19.

CDR3 sequence (DNA): TGTGCCAGCAGCTGGGACAGGAGTAACTATGGCTACACCTTC. Residues: CASSWDRSNYGYTF. The gene calls are TRBV5-5 and TRBJ1-2, with 8 bases identical to TRBD1. CDR3 length equals 14 residues. Germline V gene sequence: CDR1 SGHKS, CDR2 YYEKEE (reference sequence). V lost 3 bases to trimming and J lost 1 base; unmatched junction nucleotides: 2.